This TCR beta chain was sequenced during a study of regulatory T cells in long-lasting Graves disease. Germline CDR1 reads ENHRY; CDR2 reads SYGVKD. The CDR3 loop spans 14 amino acids. V gave up 2 bases and J gave up 5 bases, with 9 bases separating them. Noted time point: newly diagnosed GD, antithyroid drugs for less than 3 months. After RNA was extracted from PBMCs, the TCR library was made from it. Study-level findings and limits: Persistent patients had more shared public clonotypes (fewer than 3,000) than new patients (just over 950).

With iRepertoire HTBI primers and Arm-PCR of CDR3 regions, TCR beta libraries were built. TCRdb processed the multiplex PCR reads anew with MiXCR; each CDR3 protein has one entry. The sample lists about 450,000 distinct CDR3 sequences; roughly 17% were seen once. This clonotype occurred many times. Its antigen is unknown. The same sample was also studied in work on T cells in Graves' hyperthyroidism and ophthalmopathy. As reported in that work: The model anticipated ophthalmopathy a median approximately 6.6 months pre-onset.

This receptor was identified in a woman aged 25 to 45 with Graves disease. The rearrangement links TRBV10-3 to TRBJ2-2, with D perhaps matching TRBD1 (5 bases). The material sequenced was peripheral blood mononuclear cells (PBMCs), taken at new diagnosis, from a patient treated with antithyroid drugs. CDR3 protein: CAISENAGTGELFF. The DNA of the CDR3 is TGTGCCATCAGTGAGAACGCAGGGACCGGGGAGCTGTTTTTT.